The 26 T cell receptor beta chains given below trace back to one sample, sequenced in a study of blood T cell repertoires in COVID-19. This table comes from immunoSEQ multiplex PCR, and its TCRdb copy is limited to in-frame clones, with some not included. The sample includes under 200,000 clones, approximately 84% seen only once; the top ten take 8% to 9%. Sequencing was carried out using peripheral blood. The source is a woman in her sixties with COVID-19, enrolled during active disease.

This clone was found once. V is TRBV5-4 and J is TRBJ1-2; 7 nucleotides line up with TRBD1. Germline lookup yields CDR1 SGHNT and CDR2 YYREEE (reference sequence). The CDR3 runs 12 residues. Trimming removed 0 bases from V and 12 bases from J; junction bases left unmatched: 5. The CDR3 DNA sequence: TGTGCCAGCAGCTTGGCGGACAGGTCGAACACCTTC. This codes for CASSLADRSNTF.

The V and J genes are TRBV9 and TRBJ2-5; tentatively, D is TRBD2 (6 bases). V lost 0 bases to trimming and J lost 2 bases, with 17 bases between them. CDR1 is SGDLS, CDR2 YYNGEE, per germline. The CDR3 covers 17 residues. The chain's CDR3 is CASSVGGLGRVQETQYF. Written as DNA, the CDR3 is TGTGCCAGCAGCGTAGGGGGACTGGGGCGGGTACAAGAGACCCAGTACTTC. The variable domain in full, with the rest retrieved from reference TRBV9 and TRBJ2-5, is DSGVTQTPKHLITATGQRVTLRCSPRSGDLSVYWYQQSLDQGLQFLIQYYNGEERAKGNILERFSAQQFPDLHSELNLSSLELGDSALYFCASSVGGLGRVQETQYFGPGTRLLVL.

V gene TRBV30 combines with J gene TRBJ1-3; 8 nucleotides align to TRBD1. V shed 1 base and J 0 bases; nucleotides not matched to a gene: 14. This CDR3 has 19 residues. The V gene's germline CDR1 is GTSNPN and CDR2 SVGIG (reference sequence). DNA for the CDR3: TGTGCCTGGAGTGACCCTTCCGGGACAGGCTTTTTCTCTGGAAACACCATATATTTT. This sequence encodes CAWSDPSGTGFFSGNTIYF. The entire variable domain, with the rest obtained from reference TRBV30 and TRBJ1-3, is as follows: SQTIHQWPATLVQPVGSPLSLECTVEGTSNPNLYWYRQAAGRGLQLLFYSVGIGQISSEVPQNLSASRPQDRQFILSSKKLLLSDSGFYLCAWSDPSGTGFFSGNTIYFGEGSWLTVV.

The chain combines TRBV5-8 with TRBJ2-1, with TRBD1 identical over 12 bases. Per germline, CDR1 SGHTS and CDR2 YDEGEE. V was pared by 4 bases and J by 7 bases, with 6 bases of the junction left unmatched. This CDR3 has 15 residues. The DNA for the CDR3 is TGTGCCAGCAGCCAGGGACAGGGGGCTTGGAATGAGCAGTTCTTC. This sequence encodes CASSQGQGAWNEQFF.

The chain uses TRBV18 and TRBJ2-2, with D maybe TRBD1 (6 bases). The germline V and J ends were trimmed by 2 bases and 2 bases, with 15 bases remaining between them. CDR1 and CDR2 from the germline V gene are KGHSH and LQKENI. CDR3 length: 17 amino acids. This CDR3 reads CASSPLPGAGNTGELFF. DNA of the CDR3: TGTGCCAGCTCACCATTACCAGGGGCCGGAAACACCGGGGAGCTGTTTTTT.

The rearrangement uses TRBV12-3 or TRBV12-4 and TRBJ1-2; tentatively, D is TRBD1 (6 bases). The CDR3 runs to 13 residues. Between the trimmed V and J ends, which lost 5 bases and 4 bases, there was a span of 11 bases. The CDR3 region is CASSPDSFYGYTF. The DNA for the CDR3 is TGTGCCAGCAGTCCGGACAGCTTCTATGGCTACACCTTC.

The chain has TRBV25-1 and TRBJ2-7, with 12 bases identical to TRBD2. Germline assignment: CDR1 MGHDK and CDR2 SYGVNS. The CDR3 has 15 residues. V gave up 5 bases and J gave up 6 bases; unmatched junction bases: 8. The CDR3 loop is CASSSLTSGRSEQYF. For the CDR3, the DNA is TGTGCCAGCAGTTCGCTTACTAGCGGGAGGTCCGAGCAGTACTTC.

The J gene is TRBJ2-7, the V gene TRBV7-9; D possibly corresponds to TRBD2 (6 bases). The V end was cut by 5 bases, the J end by 3 bases, with 8 bases between. CDR1 and CDR2 (germline): SEHNR, FQNEAQ (reference sequence). This CDR3 contains 12 residues. The CDR3 bases are TGTGCCAGCAGCATCGGGAGCTACGAGCAGTACGTC. It yields the protein CASSIGSYEQYV.

V gene TRBV5-1 combines with J gene TRBJ1-2, with a possible D match to TRBD1 (6 bases). Germline V gene lookup returns CDR1 SGHRS and CDR2 YFSETQ. V lost 4 bases to trimming and J lost 8 bases, with 12 bases between them. This CDR3 contains 12 residues. CDR3 in amino acids: CASSTQGDGYTF. DNA of the CDR3: TGCGCCAGCAGCACACAGGGTGACGGCTACACCTTC.

The rearrangement links TRBV4-2 to TRBJ1-1; D call uncertain. Germline V gives CDR1 LGHNA, CDR2 YNFKEQ. V lost 4 bases and J lost 0, with 12 bases in between. The CDR3 runs 15 residues. The CDR3 region has the DNA TGTGCCAGCAGCCCTGAACATGTGATGAACACTGAAGCTTTCTTT. This sequence encodes CASSPEHVMNTEAFF.

This clone was seen a handful of times. V usage is TRBV5-1 and J usage is TRBJ2-2; D is perhaps TRBD2 (6 bases). This CDR3 region has 15 residues. Trimming left V 1 base short and J 6 bases short, with 13 bases between. The germline V gene encodes CDR1 SGHRS and CDR2 YFSETQ. CDR3 residues: CASSLTTSGAGELFF. For the CDR3, the DNA is TGCGCCAGCAGCTTGACGACTAGTGGCGCCGGGGAGCTGTTTTTT.

This chain uses TRBV19 with TRBJ2-4; weak D call: TRBD1 (5 bases). V lost 4 bases to trimming and J lost 6 bases, with 10 bases between them. The germline V gene encodes CDR1 LNHDA and CDR2 SQIVND (reference sequence). This CDR3 is 13 amino acids long. The CDR3 DNA is TGTGCCAGTAGTACTGACAGAGGAAACATTCAGTACTTC. Protein product: CASSTDRGNIQYF.

Notes on this clone: A read error may account for a junction end that differs from germline. This chain connects TRBV11-2 to TRBJ2-1; 10 bases line up with TRBD2. Germline values: CDR1 SGHAT, CDR2 FQNNGV. The CDR3 has 12 amino acids. The DNA of the CDR3 is TGTGCCAGCAGTTTAGCGGGAGGTGAGCAGTTCTTC. Its protein is CASSLAGGEQFF.

The chain links TRBV7-8 to TRBJ1-1, with 9 bases fitting TRBD1. The CDR3 length is 17 residues. V shed 2 bases and J 4 bases; nucleotides not matched to a gene: 11. Germline CDR1 reads SGHVS; CDR2 reads FQNEAQ. The CDR3 spells CASSLRGTGFLSTEAFF. The CDR3 DNA follows: TGTGCCAGCAGCTTAAGGGGGACAGGGTTTTTGAGCACTGAAGCTTTCTTT. Full variable domain (missing parts from reference TRBV7-8 and TRBJ1-1): GAGVSQSPRYKVAKRGQDVALRCDPISGHVSLFWYQQALGQGPEFLTYFQNEAQLDKSGLPSDRFFAERPEGSVSTLKIQRTQQEDSAVYLCASSLRGTGFLSTEAFFGQGTRLTVV.

The chain carries TRBV7-2 and TRBJ2-2; possible D gene TRBD1, 6 bases. The germline CDR1 and CDR2 sequences are SGHTA and FQGNSA. This CDR3 region has 13 residues. V was shortened by 2 bases and J by 12 bases, with 13 bases between the two germline ends. CDR3 DNA: TGTGCCAGCAGCTTAACGGACAGTTGGAAGCTGTTTTTT. Protein product: CASSLTDSWKLFF. Based on the CDR3 plus reference TRBV7-2 and TRBJ2-2, the full variable domain is GAGVSQSPSNKVTEKGKDVELRCDPISGHTALYWYRQSLGQGLEFLIYFQGNSAPDKSGLPSDRFSAERTGGSVSTLTIQRTQQEDSAVYLCASSLTDSWKLFFGEGSRLTVL.

This clone appeared once. The chain is built from TRBV18 and TRBJ2-7; possibly TRBD1 for D (5 bases). The V gene lost 3 bases and the J gene lost 5 bases, with 8 bases spanning the gap. In germline, CDR1 is KGHSH, CDR2 LQKENI. CDR3 length equals 12 residues. CDR3 DNA sequence: TGTGCCAGCTCACCGGGCAGGGACGAGCAGTACTTC. The encoded protein is CASSPGRDEQYF.

This sequence joins TRBV5-1 and TRBJ2-1, with D unclear. This CDR3 has 15 residues. Per the germline V gene, CDR1 is SGHRS and CDR2 is YFSETQ. V lost 0 bases, J lost 5 bases, and 12 bases lay in between. Written as DNA, the CDR3 is TGCGCCAGCAGCTTGGGTCCTAGACGACACAATGAGCAGTTCTTC. It codes for CASSLGPRRHNEQFF. Supplemented by reference TRBV5-1 and TRBJ2-1, the full variable domain reads KAGVTQTPRYLIKTRGQQVTLSCSPISGHRSVSWYQQTPGQGLQFLFEYFSETQRNKGNFPGRFSGRQFSNSRSEMNVSTLELGDSALYLCASSLGPRRHNEQFFGPGTRLTVL.

The chain uses TRBV6-5 and TRBJ2-1; 10 bases fit TRBD2. The CDR3 covers 15 residues. Germline trimming cut 5 bases from V and 6 bases from J; bases unmatched to any gene: 7. Germline values: CDR1 MNHEY, CDR2 SVGAGI. The CDR3 sequence is CASSPTSGMSNEQFF. The CDR3 DNA is TGTGCCAGCAGTCCTACTAGCGGGATGTCCAATGAGCAGTTCTTC.

The chain recombines TRBV18 with TRBJ2-1, with 7 positions matching TRBD1. CDR3 length equals 15 residues. CDR1 and CDR2 from the germline V gene are KGHSH and LQKENI. With 8 bases clipped from V and 2 bases from J, the junction kept 9 bases outside the gene matches. The CDR3 here is CASLKAGGAYNEQFF. The CDR3 nucleotides are TGTGCCAGCCTCAAGGCAGGGGGAGCCTACAATGAGCAGTTCTTC.

This clone came up once. This chain joins TRBV5-8 and TRBJ2-5; perhaps TRBD1 as D (5 bases). Deletions cut 0 bases from V and 1 base from J, with 10 bases between. There are 15 residues in the CDR3. Germline-derived CDR1 and CDR2 are SGHTS and YDEGEE. CDR3: CASSLGRGSQETQYF. The CDR3 nucleotides read TGTGCCAGCAGCTTGGGAAGGGGCAGCCAAGAGACCCAGTACTTC.

This chain joins TRBV6-2 or TRBV6-3 and TRBJ2-3; D is possibly TRBD2 (6 bases). Per germline, CDR1 MNHEY and CDR2 SVGEGT. V was clipped by 0 bases and J by 4 bases, with 8 bases between them. This CDR3 region has 14 residues. The CDR3 region has the DNA TGTGCCAGCAGTTACTCCGGGGAGGCAGATACGCAGTATTTT. This codes for CASSYSGEADTQYF.

Written as DNA, the CDR3 is TGTGCCAGCAGCGGGCCGGGACAGGACCCGAACACTGAAGCTTTCTTT. It yields the protein CASSGPGQDPNTEAFF. The chain carries TRBV9 and TRBJ1-1, with 8 bases that match TRBD1. Germline CDR1 SGDLS, CDR2 YYNGEE. The CDR3 totals 16 residues. V shed 3 bases and J 1 base; nucleotides not matched to a gene: 8.

The gene calls are TRBV5-6 and TRBJ1-1, with 7 bases that match TRBD1. V shed 3 bases, J shed 0 bases, and the junction held 8 bases outside the gene matches. Germline lookup yields CDR1 SGHDT and CDR2 YYEEEE. The CDR3 covers 16 residues. The CDR3 region is CASSSTGVDLNTEAFF. CDR3 bases: TGTGCCAGCAGCTCCACAGGGGTCGACTTGAACACTGAAGCTTTCTTT. Full variable domain (remainder filled in from reference TRBV5-6 and TRBJ1-1): DAGVTQSPTHLIKTRGQQVTLRCSPKSGHDTVSWYQQALGQGPQFIFQYYEEEERQRGNFPDRFSGHQFPNYSSELNVNALLLGDSALYLCASSSTGVDLNTEAFFGQGTRLTVV.

The chain carries TRBV5-1 and TRBJ1-1, with 9 bases aligning to TRBD1. Germline lookup yields CDR1 SGHRS and CDR2 YFSETQ. This CDR3 is built from 15 residues. V dropped 2 bases and J dropped 3; count of bases not matched to a gene: 5. The CDR3 spells CASSLDRGGDTEAFF. The CDR3 nucleotides read TGCGCCAGCAGCTTAGACAGGGGGGGAGACACTGAAGCTTTCTTT. The whole variable domain, remainder taken from reference TRBV5-1 and TRBJ1-1, is KAGVTQTPRYLIKTRGQQVTLSCSPISGHRSVSWYQQTPGQGLQFLFEYFSETQRNKGNFPGRFSGRQFSNSRSEMNVSTLELGDSALYLCASSLDRGGDTEAFFGQGTRLTVV.

V usage is TRBV11-2 and J usage is TRBJ1-2; D possibly corresponds to TRBD1 (6 bases). V dropped 3 bases and J dropped 0 bases, with 8 bases sitting between them. Germline CDR1 SGHAT, CDR2 FQNNGV. The CDR3 runs 14 residues. The DNA of the CDR3 is TGTGCCAGCAGCTTGACAGGAGCTAACTATGGCTACACCTTC. It yields the protein CASSLTGANYGYTF.

The V gene is TRBV7-6, the J gene TRBJ1-2, with 7 bases matching TRBD1. The V segment lost 1 base and the J segment 4 bases; nucleotides outside the gene matches: 9. The CDR3 is 16 residues long. Germline CDR1 SGHVS, CDR2 FNYEAQ. The CDR3, as DNA: TGTGCCAGCAGCTTAGACCTGTTCGGGACAGCCTATGGCTACACCTTC. Translated, it gives CASSLDLFGTAYGYTF.